Below are 30 T cell receptor beta chains sequenced from a single sample in a study of identical twins. TCRdb independently ran MiXCR on the 5' RACE reads; one entry per CDR3 protein. The repertoire consists of approximately 590,000 distinct CDR3 sequences, with 9.6% occurring once and the leading ten covering 2.5% to 3.5%. The same sample was also studied in work on yellow fever vaccine responses in identical twins.

The material sequenced was PBMCs. The receptors were gathered from a woman under 30 in good health.

The chain combines TRBV2 with TRBJ2-5; D is perhaps TRBD1 (5 bases). This CDR3 region has 14 residues. Germline loops: CDR1 SNHLY, CDR2 FYNNEI. Trimming stripped 4 bases from V and 5 bases from J, with 14 bases between. CDR3 sequence reads: CASSGQGRLETQYF. The CDR3 DNA is TGTGCCAGCAGTGGCCAGGGTCGGCTCGAGACCCAGTACTTC.

The chain joins TRBV20-1 to TRBJ2-7, with 8 bases aligning to TRBD2. J gave up 3 bases and V 3 bases, and 13 bases lay outside the gene matches. This CDR3 comprises 16 residues. Looked up from germline, CDR1 is DFQATT and CDR2 is SNEGSKA (reference sequence). The CDR3 sequence is CSARERLAPILYEQYF. The CDR3 DNA reads as TGCAGTGCTAGGGAAAGACTAGCGCCTATTCTCTACGAGCAGTACTTC.

V gene TRBV10-2 combines with J gene TRBJ1-1; TRBD1 matches 11 bases. The V gene end was trimmed by 8 bases and the J gene end by 5 bases; junction bases not matched to a gene: 13. This CDR3 comprises 16 residues. Germline-derived CDR1 and CDR2 are WSHSY and SAAADI. The CDR3 is CASGLGQGALRTEAFF. The CDR3 DNA reads as TGCGCCAGCGGGCTAGGACAGGGGGCTTTGAGGACTGAAGCTTTCTTT.

The V call is TRBV10-3, the J call TRBJ2-1; D is perhaps TRBD2 (6 bases). Germline V CDR1 and CDR2: ENHRY, SYGVKD. V was cut by 5 bases and J by 7 bases, with 21 bases left in between. The CDR3 has 16 residues. DNA for the CDR3: TGTGCCATCAGTTCTGGGCGGGATGTTTCTTGGAATGAGCAGTTCTTC. It is translated as CAISSGRDVSWNEQFF.

This clonotype showed up just a few times. The rearrangement uses TRBV11-1 and TRBJ2-1; TRBD2 agrees at 11 bases. Germline values: CDR1 SGHAT, CDR2 FQDESV (reference sequence). Trimming removed 3 bases from V and 4 bases from J; junction bases left unmatched: 11. This CDR3 spans 18 amino acids. The CDR3 DNA is TGTGCCAGCAGCTTCGACGGTAGCGGGAGGGCCCGGTACAATGAGCAGTTCTTC. It encodes CASSFDGSGRARYNEQFF. The full variable domain, in which reference TRBV11-1 and TRBJ2-1 provide the parts outside the CDR3, is EAEVAQSPRYKITEKSQAVAFWCDPISGHATLYWYRQILGQGPELLVQFQDESVVDDSQLPKDRFSAERLKGVDSTLKIQPAELGDSAMYLCASSFDGSGRARYNEQFFGPGTRLTVL.

The V gene is TRBV7-9, the J gene TRBJ2-7; D unresolved. The CDR3 totals 14 residues. V gave up 8 bases and J gave up 0 bases, with 14 bases separating them. In germline, CDR1 is SEHNR, CDR2 FQNEAQ (reference sequence). CDR3 loop: CASVPPANSYEQYF. The CDR3, as DNA: TGTGCCAGCGTTCCCCCCGCGAACTCCTACGAGCAGTACTTC.

This chain links TRBV7-9 with TRBJ1-4; 7 positions match TRBD1. V was clipped by 2 bases and J by 6 bases; unmatched bases: 6. CDR1 SEHNR and CDR2 FQNEAQ come from the germline V gene (reference sequence). This CDR3 region has 15 residues. CDR3 loop: CASSLLRDSHEKLFF. DNA of the CDR3: TGTGCCAGCAGCTTACTCCGGGACAGTCATGAAAAACTGTTTTTT.

There are a few counts of this clonotype. V and J are TRBV28 and TRBJ2-3, with 7 positions matching TRBD1. The trim removed 7 bases at V and 7 bases at J, leaving 17 bases unmatched. The CDR3 is 16 amino acids. The V gene's germline CDR1 is MDHEN and CDR2 SYDVKM. The CDR3 coding sequence is TGTGCCAGCACCGCTGAAGGGGGCGGCCTGATGAATACGCAGTATTTT. Translation: CASTAEGGGLMNTQYF.

This clonotype was seen ten or more times. This rearrangement joins TRBV20-1 to TRBJ2-7; 9 bases agree with TRBD1. CDR1 and CDR2 from the germline V gene are DFQATT and SNEGSKA (reference sequence). V was clipped by 5 bases and J by 4 bases; unmatched bases: 6. The CDR3 is made up of 13 amino acids. CDR3 in DNA: TGCAGTGCTTACCGGGACAGGGTTTACGAGCAGTACTTC. Translated, it gives CSAYRDRVYEQYF.

This clonotype occurred many times. The chain has TRBV28 and TRBJ1-2; TRBD1 agrees at 8 bases. Germline V gene lookup returns CDR1 MDHEN and CDR2 SYDVKM. The CDR3 length is 17 residues. V was pared by 1 base and J by 8 bases, with 15 bases of the junction left unmatched. This CDR3 is CASSLSRVDRALDGYTF. The CDR3 nucleotides read TGTGCCAGCAGTTTATCAAGAGTGGACAGGGCTCTTGACGGCTACACCTTC.

The genes are TRBV9 and TRBJ2-3, with D possibly being TRBD1 (6 bases). Looked up from germline, CDR1 is SGDLS and CDR2 is YYNGEE. Trimming took off 3 bases at V and 5 bases at J, with 13 bases between the two ends. The CDR3 runs to 14 residues. Here the CDR3 DNA reads TGTGCCAGCAGCGAATTGGGGGCTATAGATACGCAGTATTTT. This gives the protein CASSELGAIDTQYF.

The chain recombines TRBV4-1 with TRBJ2-7; maybe TRBD1 (5 bases). Germline CDR1 MGHRA, CDR2 YSYEKL. V was trimmed by 2 bases and J by 1 base, leaving 9 bases between them. This CDR3 has 14 amino acids. The CDR3 loop reads CASSQQDTSYEQYF. As DNA, the CDR3 is TGCGCCAGCAGCCAACAGGACACTTCCTACGAGCAGTACTTC.

This rearrangement joins TRBV5-1 to TRBJ2-3, with TRBD2 matching over 13 bases. The V gene's germline CDR1 is SGHRS and CDR2 YFSETQ. V shed 3 bases and J 6 bases; nucleotides not matched to a gene: 7. This CDR3 has 16 amino acids. This chain's CDR3 is CASSSWTSGGSDTQYF. Written as DNA, the CDR3 is TGCGCCAGCAGCTCCTGGACTAGCGGGGGCTCGGATACGCAGTATTTT.

In this sample, this clonotype turned up a few times. This rearrangement joins TRBV28 to TRBJ2-3, with TRBD2 matching over 12 bases. The CDR3 is made up of 15 amino acids. CDR1 MDHEN and CDR2 SYDVKM come from the germline V gene. The V and J ends lost 3 bases and 5 bases, in that order; junction bases with no gene match: 3. The chain's CDR3 is CASSFPGLAGDTQYF. The CDR3 coding sequence is TGTGCCAGCAGTTTCCCGGGACTAGCGGGAGATACGCAGTATTTT.

This chain connects TRBV5-5 to TRBJ2-3; D is uncertain. Trimming took 4 bases from V and 4 from J, leaving 13 bases between them. The CDR3 has 14 amino acids. CDR1 is SGHKS and CDR2 is YYEKEE in the germline V gene (reference sequence). This CDR3 is CASSPQIYPDTQYF. DNA for the CDR3: TGTGCCAGCAGCCCCCAGATTTATCCAGATACGCAGTATTTT.

This clonotype has at least ten counts. This chain uses TRBV6-5 with TRBJ2-5; 9 bases map to TRBD2. Germline V gene lookup returns CDR1 MNHEY and CDR2 SVGAGI. This CDR3 region has 16 residues. After removal of 0 bases from V and 4 bases from J, the junction contained 6 bases not matched to a gene. The CDR3 bases are TGTGCCAGCAGTTACTCGCCTGCGGGAGGGGGAGAGACCCAGTACTTC. This gives the protein CASSYSPAGGGETQYF.

This clonotype was seen more than once but under ten times. The rearrangement links TRBV7-8 to TRBJ2-7; 7 positions match TRBD1. V trimming: 5 bases; J trimming: 6 bases; junction bases outside the gene matches: 7. The CDR3 runs 13 residues. The germline V gene encodes CDR1 SGHVS and CDR2 FQNEAQ. CDR3 bases: TGTGCCAGCAGCACGACAGGGCCGCTCGAGCAGTACTTC. As protein: CASSTTGPLEQYF.

This clonotype was seen a few times. The V and J genes are TRBV6-5 and TRBJ2-1; 11 positions match TRBD2. J was trimmed by 8 bases and V by 0 bases; bases with no gene match: 6. Germline V gene lookup returns CDR1 MNHEY and CDR2 SVGAGI. This CDR3 has 16 amino acids. CDR3 DNA sequence: TGTGCCAGCAGTTACTCAGGGCTAGCGGGGGGCTATGAGCAGTTCTTC. This translates into CASSYSGLAGGYEQFF.

This clonotype has more than one count but fewer than ten. The chain employs TRBV5-1 and TRBJ1-1; 8 bases match TRBD1. CDR1 is SGHRS, CDR2 YFSETQ, per germline. CDR3 size: 13 residues. V was clipped by 4 bases and J by 7 bases; unmatched bases: 6. The chain's CDR3 is CASSAGQADEAFF. The CDR3, as DNA: TGCGCCAGCAGCGCGGGACAGGCTGATGAAGCTTTCTTT. Using reference TRBV5-1 and TRBJ1-1 for the parts outside the CDR3, the full variable domain is KAGVTQTPRYLIKTRGQQVTLSCSPISGHRSVSWYQQTPGQGLQFLFEYFSETQRNKGNFPGRFSGRQFSNSRSEMNVSTLELGDSALYLCASSAGQADEAFFGQGTRLTVV.

This clonotype has more than one count but fewer than ten. CDR3 protein: CAHPGGLSSTDTQYF. The DNA of the CDR3 is TGCGCCCATCCAGGGGGCCTATCTAGCACAGATACGCAGTATTTT. The chain uses TRBV20-1 and TRBJ2-3; 8 bases line up with TRBD1. The CDR3 is 15 amino acids. The germline CDR1 and CDR2 sequences are DFQATT and SNEGSKA (reference sequence).

In this sample, this clonotype turned up a few times. This chain joins TRBV7-8 and TRBJ2-7, with D perhaps matching TRBD1 (6 bases). This CDR3 has 14 amino acids. CDR1 is SGHVS, CDR2 FQNEAQ, per germline. V shed 0 bases and J shed 0 bases, with 6 bases lying between them. The CDR3 sequence: CASSLADSSYEQYF. The CDR3 bases are TGTGCCAGCAGCTTAGCGGACAGCTCCTACGAGCAGTACTTC.

This clonotype has only a few counts. The chain couples TRBV14 to TRBJ2-2; D is possibly TRBD2 (6 bases). The germline V gene has CDR1 SGHDN and CDR2 FVKESK. The CDR3 totals 17 residues. V shed 1 base and J shed 1 base, with 13 bases lying between them. In nucleotides, the CDR3 is TGTGCCAGCAGCCAAGGACGGGCGGGACTGAACACCGGGGAGCTGTTTTTT. Amino acid sequence: CASSQGRAGLNTGELFF. The full variable domain, with the rest looked up from reference TRBV14 and TRBJ2-2, is EAGVTQFPSHSVIEKGQTVTLRCDPISGHDNLYWYRRVMGKEIKFLLHFVKESKQDESGMPNNRFLAERTGGTYSTLKVQPAELEDSGVYFCASSQGRAGLNTGELFFGEGSRLTVL.

This clonotype has ten or more counts. The chain carries TRBV9 and TRBJ2-2; no clear D. In germline, CDR1 is SGDLS, CDR2 YYNGEE. The CDR3 covers 15 residues. Trimming removed 3 bases at V and 1 base at J, with 10 bases between. The CDR3 here is CASSDKAVNTGELFF. DNA of the CDR3: TGTGCCAGCAGCGACAAGGCGGTGAACACCGGGGAGCTGTTTTTT.

The J gene is TRBJ2-7, the V gene TRBV4-3; no firm D call. In germline, CDR1 is LGHNA, CDR2 YSLEER. Trimming stripped 0 bases from V and 8 bases from J, with 17 bases between. There are 15 residues in the CDR3. CDR3 sequence (DNA): TGCGCCAGCAGCCAAGATCTTTTAGTGGCGAACCAGCAGTACTTC. Residues: CASSQDLLVANQQYF.

Only one count was recorded for this clonotype. This chain connects TRBV20-1 to TRBJ2-2; 12 bases are a match to TRBD2. J was trimmed by 4 bases and V by 6 bases; bases with no gene match: 12. CDR1 DFQATT and CDR2 SNEGSKA come from the germline V gene (reference sequence). This CDR3 is built from 17 residues. This CDR3 reads CSAWDRLAGEITGELFF. CDR3 DNA: TGCAGTGCCTGGGACCGACTAGCGGGGGAGATCACCGGGGAGCTGTTTTTT.

This clonotype appeared many times. V usage is TRBV12-3 or TRBV12-4 and J usage is TRBJ2-1; D is perhaps TRBD2 (5 bases). The CDR3 is made up of 13 amino acids. Trimming took 6 bases from V and 7 from J, leaving 13 bases between them. CDR3 nucleotides: TGTGCCAGCAGGGGCCGGCGGGCTAATGAGCAGTTCTTC. This gives the protein CASRGRRANEQFF.

The rearrangement links TRBV12-3 or TRBV12-4 to TRBJ1-2; the match to TRBD1 covers 8 bases. The V gene end was trimmed by 5 bases and the J gene end by 4 bases; junction bases not matched to a gene: 9. There are 15 residues in the CDR3. The CDR3 coding sequence is TGTGCCAGCAGTATATGGACAGGGTACGGCTATGGCTACACCTTC. It codes for CASSIWTGYGYGYTF.

The rearrangement uses TRBV11-2 and TRBJ2-1; possibly TRBD2 for D (6 bases). This CDR3 is 14 amino acids long. The V gene lost 5 bases and the J gene lost 8 bases, with 16 bases spanning the gap. CDR1 and CDR2 (germline): SGHAT, FQNNGV. The CDR3 spells CASSTLTGVDEQFF. DNA of the CDR3: TGTGCCAGCAGCACCCTTACGGGGGTCGATGAGCAGTTCTTC.

This chain connects TRBV30 to TRBJ2-2; TRBD1 agrees at 7 bases. With 6 bases clipped from V and 1 base from J, the junction kept 5 bases outside the gene matches. CDR1 GTSNPN and CDR2 SVGIG come from the germline V gene (reference sequence). The CDR3 covers 14 residues. CDR3 sequence: CACSGTENTGELFF. The CDR3 DNA reads as TGTGCCTGCTCCGGGACAGAGAACACCGGGGAGCTGTTTTTT.

This clonotype was found a few times. V is TRBV7-2 and J is TRBJ2-3; no definite D call. From germline, CDR1 is SGHTA and CDR2 FQGNSA. Trimming shortened V by 3 bases and J by 0 bases, and 7 bases separated the two germline ends. This CDR3 is built from 14 residues. CDR3 in DNA: TGTGCCAGCAGCTTGGGGAAGAGCACAGATACGCAGTATTTT. Encoded protein: CASSLGKSTDTQYF.